This T cell receptor (beta chain) was sequenced for a study of regulatory dendritic cells for organ transplantation (dated by TCRdb to 2016 to 2017). Some background on the complete study: TCRbeta repertoires were sequenced from sorted naive and memory CD4+ and CD8+ T cells before and after allostimulation with regulatory or mature dendritic cells. Study-wide conclusions, independent of this receptor: Sequencing was done in only a couple of subjects, and the authors reported considerable heterogeneity between individuals in the alloreactive memory CD8+ T cell pool. Among the resting subsets, memory CD8+ T cells contained the most alloreactive TCR clonotypes. In both subjects, allostimulation led to expansion of memory CD8+ clones, though the expansion induced by regulatory dendritic cells appeared to be more limited than that induced by mature dendritic cells. The repertoires of naive CD4+ and CD8+ T cells were highly diverse, while memory cell repertoires were less diverse, with memory CD8+ cells being the most oligoclonal.

The TCRbeta CDR3 regions were amplified in a multiplexed two-step PCR with Vbeta-specific forward primers and Jbeta-specific reverse primers. TCRbeta libraries were sequenced on an Illumina instrument through the immunoSEQ service. For the original study's pipeline: IMGT annotation was used to assign V, D and J genes, and synthetic CDR3 analogues were used to correct the counts for multiplex PCR bias. Repertoire clonality was computed in the immunoSEQ Analyzer as one minus normalized Shannon entropy. Whether a clone counted as expanded was decided by Fisher's exact test with Benjamini-Hochberg false discovery rate control and a two-tailed cutoff of P<0.01. TCRdb's version of the immuneACCESS table is confined to in-frame rearrangements and falls short of the full clone set. An unresolved V gene accounts for under half of the shortfall where checked; the remainder is of unknown origin. The D gene and trimming were derived from the DNA, and the V and J assignments and clone size from that table. This sample lists roughly 27,000 clones; over 60% were detected once. The ten largest account for approximately 2.2% of the sample.

FACS was used to sort CD4+ or CD8+ cells into naive T cells (CD45RA+) and memory T cells (CD45RO+). A couple of healthy control subjects provided the T cells used for TCR sequencing. Sorted T cell subsets that were not stimulated were used as baseline controls for the mixed lymphocyte reactions. Genomic DNA was extracted with the Qiagen DNeasy Blood & Tissue Kit. The junction shows trimming of 4 bases on V and 5 bases on J, plus 18 bases between the germline ends. From the cysteine through the phenylalanine, the CDR3 covers 15 amino acids. Only CDR3 DNA remains: 45 bases, in frame from the first base. For CDR1 and CDR2, the germline V gene lists SGHRS and YFSETQ. With respect to this clone: Its specific antigen is unknown. Per-nucleotide qualities are absent, and no much larger clonotype sits a single base away.

This clonotype was sampled from a human donor in good health. The receptor chain draws on TRBV5-1 and TRBJ1-2; the D gene is possibly TRBD1, with 5 bases matching. The sequenced sample was memory CD4+ T cells from blood. Explained via the paper, the cell subset or site label denotes: CD45RO+ memory T cells. The CDR3 protein: CASSVGAGTIYGYTF. The nucleotides read TGCGCCAGCAGCGTCGGGGCCGGGACTATTTATGGCTACACCTTC. The CDR3, completed at both ends by the reference TRBV5-1 and TRBJ1-2 genes, gives the full variable domain KAGVTQTPRYLIKTRGQQVTLSCSPISGHRSVSWYQQTPGQGLQFLFEYFSETQRNKGNFPGRFSGRQFSNSRSEMNVSTLELGDSALYLCASSVGAGTIYGYTFGSGTRLTVV.